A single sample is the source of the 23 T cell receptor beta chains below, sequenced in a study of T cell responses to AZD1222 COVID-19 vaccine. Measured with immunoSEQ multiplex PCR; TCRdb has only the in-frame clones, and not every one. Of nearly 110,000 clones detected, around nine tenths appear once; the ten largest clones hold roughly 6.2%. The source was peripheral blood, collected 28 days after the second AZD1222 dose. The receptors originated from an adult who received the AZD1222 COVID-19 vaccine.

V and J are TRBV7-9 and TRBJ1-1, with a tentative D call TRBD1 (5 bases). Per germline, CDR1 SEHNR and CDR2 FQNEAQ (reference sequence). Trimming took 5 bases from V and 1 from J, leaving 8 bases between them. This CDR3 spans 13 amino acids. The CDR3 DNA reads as TGTGCCAGCAGCCCTGGACAGAACACTGAAGCTTTCTTT. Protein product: CASSPGQNTEAFF.

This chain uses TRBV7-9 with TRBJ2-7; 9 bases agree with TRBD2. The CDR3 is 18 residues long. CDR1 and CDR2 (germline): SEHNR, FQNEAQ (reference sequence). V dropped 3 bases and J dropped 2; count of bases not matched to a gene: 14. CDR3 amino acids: CASSFSTLRGTSTYEQYF. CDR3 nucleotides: TGTGCCAGCAGCTTCAGTACTTTACGGGGGACTAGCACCTACGAGCAGTACTTC.

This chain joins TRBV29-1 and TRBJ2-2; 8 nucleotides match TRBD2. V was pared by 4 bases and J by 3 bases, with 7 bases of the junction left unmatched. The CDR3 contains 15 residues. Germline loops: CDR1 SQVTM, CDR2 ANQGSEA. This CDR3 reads CSVVVRGVHTGELFF. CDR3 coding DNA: TGCAGCGTTGTTGTGCGGGGGGTTCACACCGGGGAGCTGTTTTTT.

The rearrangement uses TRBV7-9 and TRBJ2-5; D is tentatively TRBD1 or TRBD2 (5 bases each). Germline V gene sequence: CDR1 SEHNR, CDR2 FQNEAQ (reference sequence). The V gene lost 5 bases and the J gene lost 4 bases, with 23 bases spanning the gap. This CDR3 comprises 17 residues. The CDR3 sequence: CASSQGVIGGVGETQYF. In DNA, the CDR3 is TGTGCCAGCAGCCAAGGGGTGATTGGGGGAGTCGGAGAGACCCAGTACTTC.

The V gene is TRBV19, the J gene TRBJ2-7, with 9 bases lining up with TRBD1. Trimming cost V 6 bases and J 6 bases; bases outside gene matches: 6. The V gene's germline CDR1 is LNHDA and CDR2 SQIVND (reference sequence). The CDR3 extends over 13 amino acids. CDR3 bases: TGTGCCAGTAGAAAGGGACAGGGAGGCGAGCAGTACTTC. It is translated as CASRKGQGGEQYF.

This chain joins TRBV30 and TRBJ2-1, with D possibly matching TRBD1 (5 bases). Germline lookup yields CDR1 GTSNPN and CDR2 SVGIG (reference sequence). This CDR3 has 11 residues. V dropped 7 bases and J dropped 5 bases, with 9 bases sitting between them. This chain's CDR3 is CALGVNNEQFF. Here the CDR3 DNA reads TGTGCCTTAGGGGTCAACAATGAGCAGTTCTTC.

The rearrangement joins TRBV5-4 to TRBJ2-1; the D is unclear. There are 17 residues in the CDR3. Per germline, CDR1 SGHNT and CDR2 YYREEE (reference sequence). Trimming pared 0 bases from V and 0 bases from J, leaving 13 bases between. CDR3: CASSLAGAVASYNEQFF. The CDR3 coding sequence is TGTGCCAGCAGCTTGGCCGGCGCGGTCGCCTCCTACAATGAGCAGTTCTTC.

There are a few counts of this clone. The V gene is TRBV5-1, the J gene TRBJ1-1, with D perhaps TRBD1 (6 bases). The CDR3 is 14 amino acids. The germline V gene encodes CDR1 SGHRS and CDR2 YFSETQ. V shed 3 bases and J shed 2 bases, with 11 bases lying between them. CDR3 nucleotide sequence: TGCGCCAGCAGCTACAGGGCCCTAAACACTGAAGCTTTCTTT. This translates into CASSYRALNTEAFF.

The CDR3 sequence is CASSRLTYEQYF. CDR3 nucleotides: TGTGCCAGCAGCCGCCTCACCTACGAGCAGTACTTC. The chain carries TRBV2 and TRBJ2-7; D is ambiguous. The CDR3 length is 12 residues. The germline V gene has CDR1 SNHLY and CDR2 FYNNEI. V was trimmed by 6 bases and J by 2 bases, leaving 8 bases between them.

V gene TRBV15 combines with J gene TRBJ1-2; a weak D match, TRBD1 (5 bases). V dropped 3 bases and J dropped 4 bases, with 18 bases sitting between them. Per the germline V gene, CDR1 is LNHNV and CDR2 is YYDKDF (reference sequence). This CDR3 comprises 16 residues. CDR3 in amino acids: CATSRPGSGSSYGYTF. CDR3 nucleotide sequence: TGTGCCACCAGCAGGCCGGGGTCAGGGAGCAGCTATGGCTACACCTTC.

The CDR3 sequence is CASSLEGGQPQHF. CDR3 bases: TGTGCCAGCAGCTTGGAAGGGGGCCAGCCCCAGCATTTT. The V gene is TRBV5-5, the J gene TRBJ1-5; 7 bases fit TRBD1. Per the germline V gene, CDR1 is SGHKS and CDR2 is YYEKEE (reference sequence). The CDR3 runs 13 residues. V shed 0 bases and J 7 bases; nucleotides not matched to a gene: 1.

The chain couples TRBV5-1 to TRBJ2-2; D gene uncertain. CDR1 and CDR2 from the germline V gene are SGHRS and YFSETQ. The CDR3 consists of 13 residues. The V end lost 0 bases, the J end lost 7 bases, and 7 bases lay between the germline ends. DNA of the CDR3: TGCGCCAGCAGCTTGGTGGTGTACGGGGAGCTGTTTTTT. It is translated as CASSLVVYGELFF.

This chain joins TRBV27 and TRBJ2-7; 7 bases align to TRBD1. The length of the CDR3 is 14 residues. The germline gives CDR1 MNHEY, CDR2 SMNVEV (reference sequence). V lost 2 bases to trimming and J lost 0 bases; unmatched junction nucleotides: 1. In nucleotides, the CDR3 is TGTGCCAGCAGTTTAAACAGGGGCTCCTACGAGCAGTACTTC. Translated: CASSLNRGSYEQYF.

Written as DNA, the CDR3 is TGTGCCTGGAGTATACGGGGCACCTGGCAGCCCCAGCATTTT. Amino acids: CAWSIRGTWQPQHF. V and J are TRBV30 and TRBJ1-5; a weak D match, TRBD1 (5 bases). V was pared by 2 bases and J by 7 bases, with 15 bases between. The CDR3 covers 14 residues. Germline V CDR1 and CDR2: GTSNPN, SVGIG (reference sequence).

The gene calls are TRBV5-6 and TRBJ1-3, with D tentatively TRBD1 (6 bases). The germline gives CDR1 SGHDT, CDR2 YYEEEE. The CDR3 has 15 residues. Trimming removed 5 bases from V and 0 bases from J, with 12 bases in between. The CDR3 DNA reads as TGTGCCAGCAGTCGCAACAGGGCCTCTGGAAACACCATATATTTT. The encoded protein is CASSRNRASGNTIYF.

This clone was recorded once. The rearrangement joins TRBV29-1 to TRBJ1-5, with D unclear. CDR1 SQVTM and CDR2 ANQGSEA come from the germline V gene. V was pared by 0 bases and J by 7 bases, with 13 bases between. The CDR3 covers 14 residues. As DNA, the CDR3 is TGCAGCGTTGAAGATCTTAACTGCTGGCAGCCCCAGCATTTT. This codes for CSVEDLNCWQPQHF. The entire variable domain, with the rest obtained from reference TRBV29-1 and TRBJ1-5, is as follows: SAVISQKPSRDICQRGTSLTIQCQVDSQVTMMFWYRQQPGQSLTLIATANQGSEATYESGFVIDKFPISRPNLTFSTLTVSNMSPEDSSIYLCSVEDLNCWQPQHFGDGTRLSIL.

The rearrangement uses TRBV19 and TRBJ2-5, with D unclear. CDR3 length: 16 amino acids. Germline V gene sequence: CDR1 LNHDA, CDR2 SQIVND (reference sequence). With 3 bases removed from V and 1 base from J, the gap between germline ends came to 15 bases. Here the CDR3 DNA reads TGTGCCAGTAGTATTATGGACCTGAACGGCCAAGAGACCCAGTACTTC. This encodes CASSIMDLNGQETQYF.

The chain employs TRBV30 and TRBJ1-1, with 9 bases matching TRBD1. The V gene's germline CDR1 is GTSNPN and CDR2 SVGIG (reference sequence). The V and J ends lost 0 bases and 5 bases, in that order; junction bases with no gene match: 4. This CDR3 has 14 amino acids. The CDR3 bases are TGTGCCTGGAGTGTGGGGACAGGGTGGACTGAAGCTTTCTTT. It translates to CAWSVGTGWTEAFF.

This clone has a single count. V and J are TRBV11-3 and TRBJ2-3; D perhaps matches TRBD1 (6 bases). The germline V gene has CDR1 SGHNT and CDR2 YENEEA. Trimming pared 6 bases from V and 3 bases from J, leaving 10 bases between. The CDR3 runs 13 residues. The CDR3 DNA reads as TGTGCCAGCAGGCCCCAGGGGACAGATACGCAGTATTTT. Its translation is CASRPQGTDTQYF.

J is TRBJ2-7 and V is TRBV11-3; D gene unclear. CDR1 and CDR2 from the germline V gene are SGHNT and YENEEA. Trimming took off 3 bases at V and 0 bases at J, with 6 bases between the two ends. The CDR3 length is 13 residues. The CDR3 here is CASSLDLSYEQYF. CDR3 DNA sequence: TGTGCCAGCAGCTTGGACCTCTCCTACGAGCAGTACTTC.

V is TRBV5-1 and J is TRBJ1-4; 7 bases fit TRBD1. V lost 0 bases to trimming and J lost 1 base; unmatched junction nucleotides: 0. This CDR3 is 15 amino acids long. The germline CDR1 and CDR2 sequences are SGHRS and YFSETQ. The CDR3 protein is CASSLDRGTNEKLFF. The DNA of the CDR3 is TGCGCCAGCAGCTTGGACAGGGGAACTAATGAAAAACTGTTTTTT.

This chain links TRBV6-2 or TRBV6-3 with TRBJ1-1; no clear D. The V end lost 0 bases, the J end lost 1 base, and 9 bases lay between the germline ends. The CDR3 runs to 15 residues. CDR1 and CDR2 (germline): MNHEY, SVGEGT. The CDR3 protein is CASSYSKGQNTEAFF. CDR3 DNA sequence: TGTGCCAGCAGTTACTCGAAGGGTCAGAACACTGAAGCTTTCTTT.

CDR3 region: CASSSRQGSDSPLHF. CDR3 nucleotides: TGTGCCAGCAGCTCCCGACAGGGCAGTGATTCACCCCTCCACTTT. The chain joins TRBV11-2 to TRBJ1-6; 7 nucleotides match TRBD1. Germline loops: CDR1 SGHAT, CDR2 FQNNGV. The CDR3 extends over 15 amino acids. J lost 8 bases, V lost 4 bases, and 8 bases had no gene match.